This TCR beta chain was obtained from a study of OX40 agonist ivuxolimab in advanced cancers. Across the whole study: Two cutaneous melanoma patients and one hepatocellular carcinoma patient, three in all, had partial responses.

General study points: The antigen specificity of the peripheral T cells (those that were expanded) was not determined.

CDR1 and CDR2 (germline): MNHEY, SMNVEV (reference sequence). V lost 3 bases to trimming and J lost 0 bases, with 11 bases between them. The CDR3 covers 15 residues. This clone was recorded a few times. Its antigen is not known. Method: immunoSEQ multiplex PCR; TCRdb's copy keeps in-frame clones and lacks some. There are tens of thousands of clones in the sample; over 75% occur only once, and around 4.1% lies in the top ten. This clonotype was sampled from an adult with an advanced solid tumor such as melanoma, head and neck, liver or kidney cancer. Sequenced here: CD4+ or CD8+ T cells sorted from blood, sampled in a trial of the OX40 agonist ivuxolimab. The rearrangement links TRBV27 to TRBJ1-1; no firm D call. The CDR3 nucleotides read TGTGCCAGCAGTTTGTTCAGTACCATGAACACTGAAGCTTTCTTT. Residues: CASSLFSTMNTEAFF.